Below, 14 T cell receptor beta chains from the same sample are listed, as sequenced in a study of T cells in Graves' hyperthyroidism and ophthalmopathy. There were TCR beta CDR3 regions amplified from RNA transcripts. Using the HTBI primer set, a first-round RT-PCR was run on the TCR CDR3. TCRdb reprocessed the multiplex PCR reads via MiXCR and lists one record per CDR3 protein. This sample has approximately 520,000 distinct CDR3 sequences; around 24% occur once, and the top ten carry around 11%. Input material: blood. The receptors originated from a woman between 25 and 40 years old with Graves' ophthalmopathy.

This clonotype has at least ten counts. The chain couples TRBV7-3 to TRBJ1-1; unclear D gene. In germline, CDR1 is SGHTA, CDR2 FQGTGA. V was clipped by 4 bases and J by 5 bases, with 20 bases between them. The CDR3 contains 16 residues. CDR3 DNA sequence: TGTGCCAGCAGCTCCCCACACAGTATACTATGGACTGAAGCTTTCTTT. Its translation: CASSSPHSILWTEAFF.

This clonotype was seen a handful of times. This rearrangement joins TRBV5-5 to TRBJ1-2, with D possibly matching TRBD1 (5 bases). Germline-derived CDR1 and CDR2 are SGHKS and YYEKEE (reference sequence). The CDR3 has 15 amino acids. Deletions cut 3 bases from V and 6 bases from J, with 18 bases between. CDR3 sequence reads: CASSYSPMTGDGYTF. As DNA, the CDR3 is TGTGCCAGCAGCTACAGTCCGATGACGGGGGATGGCTACACCTTC.

This clonotype was recorded at least ten times. The chain uses TRBV12-3 or TRBV12-4 and TRBJ2-5; 8 bases are shared with TRBD2. There are 17 residues in the CDR3. The V and J ends lost 1 base and 5 bases, in that order; junction bases with no gene match: 12. CDR3 bases: TGTGCCAGCAGTTTAGGAACGGGGGGGCGAAATAGGGAGACCCAGTACTTC. Protein: CASSLGTGGRNRETQYF.

This chain joins TRBV7-4 and TRBJ1-5; D remains ambiguous. This CDR3 is 13 amino acids long. CDR1 is SGHVT, CDR2 SQSDAQ, per germline. Trimming removed 0 bases at V and 5 bases at J, with 5 bases between. The CDR3 DNA reads TGTGCCAGCAGCTTAGCAGAGCATCAGCCCCAGCATTTT. Its protein is CASSLAEHQPQHF.

The chain joins TRBV7-2 to TRBJ2-7; D uncertain. Germline V gene sequence: CDR1 SGHTA, CDR2 FQGNSA. CDR3 length: 15 residues. Trimming took off 5 bases at V and 2 bases at J, with 16 bases between the two ends. CDR3 in amino acids: CASSLNPTVAYEQYF. The CDR3 nucleotides read TGTGCCAGCAGCCTGAATCCTACGGTCGCCTACGAGCAGTACTTC.

The chain has TRBV7-9 and TRBJ2-7, with D perhaps being TRBD1 or TRBD2 (5 bases each). The CDR3 extends over 13 amino acids. CDR1 is SEHNR and CDR2 is FQNEAQ in the germline V gene (reference sequence). CDR3 nucleotide sequence: TGTGCCAGCAGCTTAGGCAGATGGGACGAGCAGGAGGTC. Translation: CASSLGRWDEQEV.

The chain carries TRBV6-2 or TRBV6-3 and TRBJ2-7; D gene unclear. The CDR3 is 14 residues long. Per germline, CDR1 MNHEY and CDR2 SVGEGT. V was pared by 7 bases and J by 4 bases, with 17 bases between. CDR3 residues: CASNRVAQKYEQYF. The CDR3 nucleotides read TGTGCCAGCAATCGCGTCGCTCAGAAATACGAGCAGTACTTC.

CDR3 in amino acids: CASSAPWGAKNIQYF. The CDR3 DNA reads TGCGCCAGCAGCGCCCCCTGGGGGGCCAAAAACATTCAGTACTTC. The V call is TRBV4-1, the J call TRBJ2-4; D is possibly TRBD1 or TRBD2 (5 bases each). The CDR3 totals 15 residues. Germline V CDR1 and CDR2: MGHRA, YSYEKL. The germline V and J ends were trimmed by 5 bases and 1 base, with 12 bases remaining between them.

This clonotype was seen many times. The chain links TRBV12-3 or TRBV12-4 to TRBJ2-7; D not resolved. The CDR3 contains 12 residues. V was clipped by 4 bases and J by 6 bases, with 10 bases between them. The CDR3 loop is CASSSWYLEQYF. The CDR3 region has the DNA TGTGCCAGCAGTTCATGGTACCTCGAGCAGTACTTC.

Many counts were recorded for this clonotype. The chain has TRBV30 and TRBJ2-7, with a weak D call TRBD1 (6 bases). In germline, CDR1 is GTSNPN, CDR2 SVGIG (reference sequence). The CDR3 extends over 11 amino acids. The V gene lost 5 bases and the J gene lost 6 bases, with 11 bases spanning the gap. The CDR3 nucleotides read TGTGCCTGGTCAGGGGCGGGCGAGCAGTACTTC. Translated: CAWSGAGEQYF.

The table lists this clonotype with a few counts. The CDR3 DNA sequence: TGTGCCAGCAGCTTGAACGTTTTCCAAGAGACCCAGTACTTC. It encodes CASSLNVFQETQYF. The rearrangement joins TRBV5-6 to TRBJ2-5, with no clear D. Germline CDR1 SGHDT, CDR2 YYEEEE. This CDR3 is 14 amino acids long. V was shortened by 1 base and J by 1 base, with 8 bases between the two germline ends.

The chain has TRBV18 and TRBJ1-2, with D unclear. V shed 4 bases and J shed 4 bases, with 10 bases lying between them. This CDR3 is 13 amino acids long. Germline V gene sequence: CDR1 KGHSH, CDR2 LQKENI. The CDR3 region is CASSLDSIYGYTF. In nucleotides, the CDR3 is TGTGCCAGCTCACTGGACTCCATCTATGGCTACACCTTC. Full variable domain (rest looked up from reference TRBV18 and TRBJ1-2): NAGVMQNPRHLVRRRGQEARLRCSPMKGHSHVYWYRQLPEEGLKFMVYLQKENIIDESGMPKERFSAEFPKEGPSILRIQQVVRGDSAAYFCASSLDSIYGYTFGSGTRLTVV.

This clonotype appeared many times. J is TRBJ1-5 and V is TRBV19, with a tentative D call TRBD1 (6 bases). The CDR3 is 17 residues long. The V gene lost 4 bases and the J gene lost 7 bases, with 23 bases spanning the gap. Germline CDR1 LNHDA, CDR2 SQIVND (reference sequence). CDR3 region: CASSTQGRGSARQPQHF. The DNA of the CDR3 is TGTGCCAGTAGTACACAGGGTAGGGGATCGGCCAGGCAGCCCCAGCATTTT.

Ten or more counts support this clonotype. J is TRBJ1-5 and V is TRBV6-1; 7 positions agree with TRBD1. CDR1 and CDR2 from the germline V gene are MNHNS and SASEGT. The CDR3 is made up of 14 amino acids. V shed 8 bases, J shed 1 base, and the junction held 5 bases outside the gene matches. This CDR3 is CASQGGRSNQPQHF. CDR3 bases: TGTGCCAGCCAGGGGGGCAGGAGCAATCAGCCCCAGCATTTT.